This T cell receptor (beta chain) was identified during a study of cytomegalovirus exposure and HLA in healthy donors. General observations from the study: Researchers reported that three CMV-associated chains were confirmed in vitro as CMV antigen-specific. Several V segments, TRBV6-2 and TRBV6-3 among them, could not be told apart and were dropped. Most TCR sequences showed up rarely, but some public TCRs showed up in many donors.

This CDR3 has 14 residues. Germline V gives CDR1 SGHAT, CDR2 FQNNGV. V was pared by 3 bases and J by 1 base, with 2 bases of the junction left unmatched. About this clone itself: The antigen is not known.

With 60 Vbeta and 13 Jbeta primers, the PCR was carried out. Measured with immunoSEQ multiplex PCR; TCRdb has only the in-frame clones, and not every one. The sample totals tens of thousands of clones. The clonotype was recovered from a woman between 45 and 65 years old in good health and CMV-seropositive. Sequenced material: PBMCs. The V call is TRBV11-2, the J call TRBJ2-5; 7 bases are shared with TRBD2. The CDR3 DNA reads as TGTGCCAGCAGCTTCCGGGGGGTCCAAGAGACCCAGTACTTC. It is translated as CASSFRGVQETQYF.